The clone carrying this TCR beta chain has ten or more counts. Its specificity is unknown. CDR3 length: 13 amino acids. CDR1 and CDR2 from the germline V gene are MGHDK and SYGVNS. The V gene lost 6 bases and the J gene lost 0 bases, with 9 bases spanning the gap. TCRdb passed the reads through MiXCR, listing each CDR3 protein once. The sample gives fewer than 350,000 distinct CDR3 sequences, about a sixth of which show up once; 9.5% to 15% is in the top ten. These data originate in a study of T cell repertoires in cytomegalovirus infection. Background on the study: An indication of both CMV infection and matching HLA type came from public TCR beta signatures.

Study-wide results and limits: Across the ex vivo response, the dominant clonotypes were HLA-C-restricted CMV-specific TCR beta clonotypes. CMV carriers having the relevant HLA were flagged by cumulative public TCR beta family frequency.

The chain uses TRBV25-1 and TRBJ2-7; D gene uncertain. Sequencing was carried out using PBMCs. This TCR was sampled from a human donor in good health (CMV status not recorded). Some clones in this sample may be carry-over from other donors' samples. DNA for the CDR3: TGTGCCAGCAGCAAGAGTGGCTCCTACGAGCAGTACTTC. Residues: CASSKSGSYEQYF.